This T cell receptor (beta chain) was captured by sequencing in a study of blood T cell repertoires in COVID-19. As for the study in general: The cDNA or gDNA used as material had been derived from T cells, B-cell-depleted T cells, or PBMCs.

Only one count was recorded for this clone. Profiling relied on immunoSEQ multiplex PCR, and the TCRdb table lists in-frame clones only, not all of them. The sample contains a few hundred thousand clones, approximately 87% of which appear only once. This CDR3 has 14 amino acids. Trimming at V came to 5 bases and at J to 7 bases, leaving 10 bases not matched to a gene. CDR1 is SGHNT, CDR2 YENEEA, per germline. The chain uses TRBV11-3 and TRBJ2-5, with 7 bases identical to TRBD1. The specimen sequenced was peripheral blood. This receptor was obtained from a woman aged 50 to 60 with acute or convalescent COVID-19. The chain's CDR3 is CASSGQERPGTQYF. DNA of the CDR3: TGTGCCAGCAGCGGACAGGAGAGACCAGGGACCCAGTACTTC.